The 11 T cell receptor beta chains reported below all come from one sample, sequenced in a study of CD8+ T cells in alopecia areata. After isolation, RNA underwent reverse transcription to generate cDNA as the sequencing template. Only in-frame clones appear in the TCRdb table, and some are missing; sequencing was by immunoSEQ multiplex PCR. The repertoire holds over 150,000 clones, roughly 61% seen once, with approximately 12% in the top ten. Treatment reported: oral pan-JAK inhibitor, 5-10 mg twice daily. Sequences were derived from CD8+ T cells sorted from blood, sampled at week 24, from a patient treated with tofacitinib. These receptors were obtained from a human donor with alopecia areata.

This sequence joins TRBV9 and TRBJ2-1, with D unresolved. The V end was cut by 2 bases, the J end by 4 bases, with 13 bases between. CDR3 length: 15 residues. Germline V gene data show CDR1 as SGDLS and CDR2 as YYNGEE. The CDR3 DNA follows: TGTGCCAGCAGCGTCACGGAATGGGAATACAATGAGCAGTTCTTC. Its protein is CASSVTEWEYNEQFF.

V gene TRBV2 combines with J gene TRBJ1-6; 9 positions match TRBD1. This CDR3 region has 16 residues. The germline gives CDR1 SNHLY, CDR2 FYNNEI. The V segment lost 6 bases and the J segment 9 bases; nucleotides outside the gene matches: 12. CDR3 loop: CASRQFNRDRVSPLHF. CDR3 nucleotide sequence: TGTGCCAGCAGGCAATTCAACCGGGACAGGGTTTCACCCCTCCACTTT.

The chain combines TRBV5-1 with TRBJ2-5, with D tentatively TRBD1 or TRBD2 (7 bases each). This CDR3 has 14 amino acids. V lost 4 bases to trimming and J lost 5 bases, with 15 bases between them. Looked up from germline, CDR1 is SGHRS and CDR2 is YFSETQ. As DNA, the CDR3 is TGCGCCAGCAGCCTCGACAGGGAGGGGGAGACCCAGTACTTC. This codes for CASSLDREGETQYF.

The genes are TRBV6-5 and TRBJ1-1; D is ambiguous. The CDR3 is 15 residues long. Germline CDR1 and CDR2: MNHEY and SVGAGI. The germline V and J ends were trimmed by 2 bases and 0 bases, with 10 bases remaining between them. Here the CDR3 DNA reads TGTGCCAGCAGTTACGGCGGAGGGATGAACACTGAAGCTTTCTTT. Translation gives CASSYGGGMNTEAFF.

The chain uses TRBV5-1 and TRBJ2-7; tentatively, D is TRBD1 or TRBD2 (5 bases each). V shed 4 bases and J shed 2 bases, with 13 bases lying between them. The CDR3 is 14 amino acids. Germline loops: CDR1 SGHRS, CDR2 YFSETQ. Written as DNA, the CDR3 is TGCGCCAGCAGCCTAGGGGACGGACCCTACGAGCAGTACTTC. Translation gives CASSLGDGPYEQYF.

This chain links TRBV5-6 with TRBJ2-5; TRBD2 aligns across 9 bases. CDR1 and CDR2 (germline): SGHDT, YYEEEE. The CDR3 is 16 residues long. J was trimmed by 2 bases and V by 1 base; bases with no gene match: 6. The CDR3 loop is CASSLLAGGSQETQYF. In DNA form, the CDR3 reads TGTGCCAGCAGCTTGCTGGCGGGGGGGTCTCAAGAGACCCAGTACTTC.

This clone occurred a few times. V usage is TRBV7-9 and J usage is TRBJ2-7; 7 bases fit TRBD2. The V gene end was trimmed by 1 base and the J gene end by 2 bases; junction bases not matched to a gene: 2. Germline V CDR1 and CDR2: SEHNR, FQNEAQ (reference sequence). The CDR3 is made up of 14 amino acids. DNA for the CDR3: TGTGCCAGCAGCTTAGGGGAGGGCGCCTACGAGCAGTACTTC. Translation: CASSLGEGAYEQYF.

The rearrangement joins TRBV18 to TRBJ2-1, with a weak D call TRBD2 (5 bases). Germline V lookup: CDR1 KGHSH, CDR2 LQKENI. The germline V and J ends were trimmed by 3 bases and 3 bases, with 15 bases remaining between them. The CDR3 is 16 amino acids. This CDR3 reads CASSPRDIISYNEQFF. DNA of the CDR3: TGTGCCAGCTCACCCCGGGATATAATAAGCTACAATGAGCAGTTCTTC.

This clone came up a few times. The CDR3, as DNA: TGTGCCATCAGTGAAGGACTAGCGGGGGAAGAGACCCAGTACTTC. As protein: CAISEGLAGEETQYF. This rearrangement joins TRBV10-3 to TRBJ2-5; 13 bases map to TRBD2. The CDR3 contains 15 residues. Germline CDR1 ENHRY, CDR2 SYGVKD. The V and J ends lost 3 bases and 3 bases, in that order; junction bases with no gene match: 1.

The CDR3 DNA reads as TGTGCCAGCAGTGGAGCTCCCGGGACTAGGAGAGAGACCCAGTACTTC. Protein sequence: CASSGAPGTRRETQYF. V usage is TRBV2 and J usage is TRBJ2-5; TRBD2 agrees at 8 bases. The V and J ends lost 4 bases and 4 bases, in that order; junction bases with no gene match: 11. This CDR3 spans 16 amino acids. Germline V lookup: CDR1 SNHLY, CDR2 FYNNEI.

The sample holds a few counts of this clone. The rearrangement uses TRBV9 and TRBJ1-2, with D possibly matching TRBD1 (5 bases). Germline CDR1 reads SGDLS; CDR2 reads YYNGEE. The CDR3 extends over 15 amino acids. V was cut by 0 bases and J by 8 bases, with 17 bases left in between. The CDR3 DNA sequence: TGTGCCAGCAGCGTAGTGAGCTCGGGGCCTGAAGGCTACACCTTC. Translation gives CASSVVSSGPEGYTF.